Here is one T cell receptor (beta chain) with its context. The CDR3 totals 13 residues. Germline CDR1 SEHNR, CDR2 FQNEAQ (reference sequence). Trimming pared 1 base from V and 4 bases from J, leaving 6 bases between. TCRdb passed the RT-PCR reads through MiXCR, listing each CDR3 protein once. The table records about 700,000 distinct CDR3 sequences, about 14% of them present only once. This TCR was recovered from a female donor in good health, serving as a healthy control. V is TRBV7-9 and J is TRBJ2-3; D is ambiguous. Sequencing input: memory CD4+ T cells from blood. Here the CDR3 reads CASSLDGADTQYF. CDR3 in DNA: TGTGCCAGCAGCTTAGACGGTGCAGATACGCAGTATTTT.